This TCR beta chain was retrieved from a study of shared clonotypes between healthy human individuals. The ends lost 6 bases at V and 3 bases at J; junction bases unmatched: 4. The CDR3 loop spans 14 amino acids. Germline lookup yields CDR1 MNHEY and CDR2 SVGAGI. Clones were sequenced by immunoSEQ multiplex PCR, and TCRdb holds only the in-frame ones, with some missing. This table has some 2,500,000 clones, over 85% appearing once. The chain joins TRBV6-5 to TRBJ1-2; 10 bases map to TRBD1. Sequencing used naive CD4+ T cells from PBMCs. The sample's subset: CD45RA+ positively selected. This receptor was identified in a man younger than 35 in good health. Some clones in this sample may be carry-over from other donors' samples. As DNA, the CDR3 is TGTGCCAGCAGCCGGGACAGGGGACACTATGGCTACACCTTC. Protein: CASSRDRGHYGYTF.